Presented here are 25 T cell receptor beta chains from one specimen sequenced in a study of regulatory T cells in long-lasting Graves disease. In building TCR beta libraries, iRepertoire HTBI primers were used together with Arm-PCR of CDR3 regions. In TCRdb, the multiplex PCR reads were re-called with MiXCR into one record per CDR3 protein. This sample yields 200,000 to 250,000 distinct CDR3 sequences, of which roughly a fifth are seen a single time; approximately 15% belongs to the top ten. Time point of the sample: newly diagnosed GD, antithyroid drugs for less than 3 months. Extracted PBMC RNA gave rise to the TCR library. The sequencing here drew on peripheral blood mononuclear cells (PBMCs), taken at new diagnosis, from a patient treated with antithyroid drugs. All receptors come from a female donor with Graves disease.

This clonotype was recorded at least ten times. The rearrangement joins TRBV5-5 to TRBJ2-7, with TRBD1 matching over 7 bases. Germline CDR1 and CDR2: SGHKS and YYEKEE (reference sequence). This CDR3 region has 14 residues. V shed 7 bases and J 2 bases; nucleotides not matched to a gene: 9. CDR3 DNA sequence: TGTGCCAGCCGCCGACAGGGATCGGCCTACGAGCAGTACTTC. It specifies CASRRQGSAYEQYF.

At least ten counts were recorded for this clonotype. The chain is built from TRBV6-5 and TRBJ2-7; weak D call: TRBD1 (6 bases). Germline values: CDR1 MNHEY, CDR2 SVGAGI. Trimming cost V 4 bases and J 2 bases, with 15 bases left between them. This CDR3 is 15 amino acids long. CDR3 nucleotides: TGTGCCAGCAGTTCGATCGGACAGCCCGCCTACGAGCAGTACTTC. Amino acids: CASSSIGQPAYEQYF.

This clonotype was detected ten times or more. The CDR3 region is CASSRKPGQGAADTQYF. The CDR3 bases are TGCGCCAGCAGCCGAAAGCCGGGACAGGGGGCAGCAGATACGCAGTATTTT. The chain carries TRBV4-1 and TRBJ2-3; 12 nucleotides match TRBD1. Germline loops: CDR1 MGHRA, CDR2 YSYEKL. The CDR3 length is 17 residues. With V trimmed by 4 bases and J by 4 bases, 9 bases remained unmatched.

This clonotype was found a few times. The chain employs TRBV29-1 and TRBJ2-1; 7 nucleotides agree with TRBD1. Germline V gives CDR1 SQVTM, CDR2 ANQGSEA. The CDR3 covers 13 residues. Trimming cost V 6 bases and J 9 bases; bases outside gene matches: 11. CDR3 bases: TGCAGCGTCTCACGCCACAGGGGTCTTGAGCAGTTCTTC. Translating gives CSVSRHRGLEQFF.

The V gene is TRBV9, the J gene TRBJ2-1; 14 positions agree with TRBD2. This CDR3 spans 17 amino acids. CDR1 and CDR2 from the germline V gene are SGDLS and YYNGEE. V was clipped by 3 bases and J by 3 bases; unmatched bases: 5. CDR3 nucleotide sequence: TGTGCCAGCAGCGCCAGACTAGCGGGGGGGAACTACAATGAGCAGTTCTTC. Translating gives CASSARLAGGNYNEQFF. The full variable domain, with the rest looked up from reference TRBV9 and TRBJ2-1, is DSGVTQTPKHLITATGQRVTLRCSPRSGDLSVYWYQQSLDQGLQFLIQYYNGEERAKGNILERFSAQQFPDLHSELNLSSLELGDSALYFCASSARLAGGNYNEQFFGPGTRLTVL.

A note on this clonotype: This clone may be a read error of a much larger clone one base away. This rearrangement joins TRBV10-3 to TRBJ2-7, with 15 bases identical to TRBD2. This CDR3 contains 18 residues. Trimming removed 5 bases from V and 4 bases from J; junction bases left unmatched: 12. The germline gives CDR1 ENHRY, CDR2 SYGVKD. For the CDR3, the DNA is TGTGCCATCAGTCCGACGATAGGGACTAGCGGGAGGATATACGAGCAGTACTTC. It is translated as CAISPTIGTSGRIYEQYF.

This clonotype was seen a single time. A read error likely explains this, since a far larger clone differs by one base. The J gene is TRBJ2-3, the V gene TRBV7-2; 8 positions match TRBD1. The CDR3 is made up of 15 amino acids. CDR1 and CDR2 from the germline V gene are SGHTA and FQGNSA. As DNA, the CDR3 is TGTGCCAGCAGCCGATCCGGGACAGGCACAGGTACGCAGTATTTT. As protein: CASSRSGTGTGTQYF.

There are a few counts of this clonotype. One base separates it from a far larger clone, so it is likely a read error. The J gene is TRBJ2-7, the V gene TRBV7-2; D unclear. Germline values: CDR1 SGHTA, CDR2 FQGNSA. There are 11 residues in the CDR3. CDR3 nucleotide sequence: TGTGCCAGCAGCCCCGCCTACGGGCAGTACTTC. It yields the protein CASSPAYGQYF.

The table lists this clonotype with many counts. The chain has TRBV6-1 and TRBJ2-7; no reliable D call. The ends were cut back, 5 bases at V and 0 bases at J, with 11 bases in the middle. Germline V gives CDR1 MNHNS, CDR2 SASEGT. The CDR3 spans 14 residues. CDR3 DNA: TGTGCCAGCAGTCTCCAGTACAGCTCCTACGAGCAGTACTTC. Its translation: CASSLQYSSYEQYF.

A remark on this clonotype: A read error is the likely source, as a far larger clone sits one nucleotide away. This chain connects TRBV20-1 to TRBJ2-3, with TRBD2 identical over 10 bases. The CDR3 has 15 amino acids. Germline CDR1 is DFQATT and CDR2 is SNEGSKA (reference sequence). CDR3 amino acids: CSVPIPTSGAYEQHF. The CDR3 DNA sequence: TGCAGTGTCCCTATCCCCACTAGCGGGGCTTACGAGCAGCACTTC.

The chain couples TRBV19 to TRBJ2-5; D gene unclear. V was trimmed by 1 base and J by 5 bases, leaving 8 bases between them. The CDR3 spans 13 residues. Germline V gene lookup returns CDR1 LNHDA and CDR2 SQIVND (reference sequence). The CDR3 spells CASSIVPRETQYF. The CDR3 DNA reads TGTGCCAGTAGTATAGTTCCGCGGGAGACCCAGTACTTC. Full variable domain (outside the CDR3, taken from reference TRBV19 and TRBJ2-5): DGGITQSPKYLFRKEGQNVTLSCEQNLNHDAMYWYRQDPGQGLRLIYYSQIVNDFQKGDIAEGYSVSREKKESFPLTVTSAQKNPTAFYLCASSIVPRETQYFGPGTRLLVL.

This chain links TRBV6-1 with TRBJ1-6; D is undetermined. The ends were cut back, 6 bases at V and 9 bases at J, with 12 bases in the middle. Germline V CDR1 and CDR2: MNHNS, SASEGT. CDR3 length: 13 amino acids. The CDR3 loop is CASSWTEGSPLHF. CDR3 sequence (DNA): TGTGCCAGCAGCTGGACGGAGGGTTCACCCCTCCACTTT.

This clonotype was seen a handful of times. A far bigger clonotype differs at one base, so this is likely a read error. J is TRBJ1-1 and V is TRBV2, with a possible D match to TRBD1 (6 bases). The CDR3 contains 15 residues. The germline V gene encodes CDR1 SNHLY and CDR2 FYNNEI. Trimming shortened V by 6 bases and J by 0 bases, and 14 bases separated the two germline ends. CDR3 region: CASSQEGGLNTEAFF. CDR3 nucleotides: TGTGCCAGCAGCCAAGAGGGGGGATTGAACACTGAAGCTTTCTTT.

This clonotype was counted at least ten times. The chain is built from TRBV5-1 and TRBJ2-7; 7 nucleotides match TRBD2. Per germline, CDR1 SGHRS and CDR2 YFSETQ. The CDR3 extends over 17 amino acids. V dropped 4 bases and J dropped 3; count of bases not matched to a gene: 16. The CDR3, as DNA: TGCGCCAGCAGCACAAACCTCCCGGGGGGTGACTTCTACGAGCAGTACTTC. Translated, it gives CASSTNLPGGDFYEQYF.

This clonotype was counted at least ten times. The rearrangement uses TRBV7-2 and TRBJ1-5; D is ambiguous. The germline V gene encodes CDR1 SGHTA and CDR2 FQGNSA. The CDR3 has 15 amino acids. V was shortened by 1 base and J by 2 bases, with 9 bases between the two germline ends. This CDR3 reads CASSLVGLGNQPQHF. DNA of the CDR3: TGTGCCAGCAGCTTAGTAGGGTTAGGCAATCAGCCCCAGCATTTT. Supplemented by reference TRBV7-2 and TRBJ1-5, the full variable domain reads GAGVSQSPSNKVTEKGKDVELRCDPISGHTALYWYRQSLGQGLEFLIYFQGNSAPDKSGLPSDRFSAERTGGSVSTLTIQRTQQEDSAVYLCASSLVGLGNQPQHFGDGTRLSIL.

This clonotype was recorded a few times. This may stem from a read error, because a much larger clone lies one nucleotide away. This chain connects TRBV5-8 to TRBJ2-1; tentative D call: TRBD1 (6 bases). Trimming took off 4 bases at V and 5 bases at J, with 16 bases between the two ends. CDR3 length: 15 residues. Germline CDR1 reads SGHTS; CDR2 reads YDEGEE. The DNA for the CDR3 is TGTGCCAGCAGCGTCTGGACAGCTAGCCACAATGAGCAGTTCTTC. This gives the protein CASSVWTASHNEQFF.

DNA for the CDR3: TGTGCCAGCAGGGGGGGGGTAGGAGATACGCAGTATTTT. Its protein product is CASRGGVGDTQYF. The chain has TRBV6-1 and TRBJ2-3, with 7 bases fitting TRBD2. Trimming at V came to 6 bases and at J to 5 bases, leaving 5 bases not matched to a gene. Germline assignment: CDR1 MNHNS and CDR2 SASEGT. The CDR3 consists of 13 residues.

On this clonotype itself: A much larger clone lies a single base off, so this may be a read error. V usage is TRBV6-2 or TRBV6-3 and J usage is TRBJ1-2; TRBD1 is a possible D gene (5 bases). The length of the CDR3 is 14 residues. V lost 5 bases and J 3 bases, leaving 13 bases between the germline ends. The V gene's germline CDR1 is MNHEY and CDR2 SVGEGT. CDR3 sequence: CASSARGPYYGYTF. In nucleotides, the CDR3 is TGTGCCAGCAGTGCCCGGGGACCTTACTATGGCTACACCTTC.

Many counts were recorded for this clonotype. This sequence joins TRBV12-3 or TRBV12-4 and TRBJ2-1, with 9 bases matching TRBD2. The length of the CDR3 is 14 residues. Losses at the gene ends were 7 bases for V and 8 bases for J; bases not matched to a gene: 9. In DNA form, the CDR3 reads TGTGCCAGCAATCTGGCGGGAGGGATCGATGAGCAGTTCTTC. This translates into CASNLAGGIDEQFF.

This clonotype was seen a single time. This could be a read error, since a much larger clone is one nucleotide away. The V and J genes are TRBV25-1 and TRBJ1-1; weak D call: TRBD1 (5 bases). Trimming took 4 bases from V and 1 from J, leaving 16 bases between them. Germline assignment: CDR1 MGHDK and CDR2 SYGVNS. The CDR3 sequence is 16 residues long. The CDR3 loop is CASSVTVGLGNTEAFF. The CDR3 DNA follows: TGTGCCAGCAGTGTGACAGTTGGCCTAGGGAACACTGAAGCTTTCTTT.

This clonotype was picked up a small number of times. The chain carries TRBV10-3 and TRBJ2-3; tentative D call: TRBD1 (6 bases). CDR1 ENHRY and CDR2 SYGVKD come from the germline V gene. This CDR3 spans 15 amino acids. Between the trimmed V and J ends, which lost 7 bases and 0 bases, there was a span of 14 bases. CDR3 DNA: TGTGCCATCAATAACCGGGACAAAAGCACAGATACGCAGTATTTT. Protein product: CAINNRDKSTDTQYF.

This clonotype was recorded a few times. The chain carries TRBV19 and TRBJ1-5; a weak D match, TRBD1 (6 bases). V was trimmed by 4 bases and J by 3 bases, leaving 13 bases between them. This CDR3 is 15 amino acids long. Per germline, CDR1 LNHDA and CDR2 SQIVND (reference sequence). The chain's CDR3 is CASSNRALDNQPQHF. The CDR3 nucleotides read TGTGCCAGTAGTAACAGGGCTCTCGACAATCAGCCCCAGCATTTT.

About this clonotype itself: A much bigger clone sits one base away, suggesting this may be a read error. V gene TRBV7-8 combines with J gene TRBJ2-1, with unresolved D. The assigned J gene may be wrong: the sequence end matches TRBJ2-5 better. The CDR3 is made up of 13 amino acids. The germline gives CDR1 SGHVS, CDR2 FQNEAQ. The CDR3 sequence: CTSSLESFETQYF. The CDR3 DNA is TGTACCAGCAGCTTAGAGTCGTTTGAGACCCAGTACTTC.

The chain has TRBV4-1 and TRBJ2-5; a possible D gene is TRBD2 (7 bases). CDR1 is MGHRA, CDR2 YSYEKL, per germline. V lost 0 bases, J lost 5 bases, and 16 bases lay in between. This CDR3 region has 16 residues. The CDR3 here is CASSQEDWGGRETQYF. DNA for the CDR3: TGCGCCAGCAGCCAAGAAGATTGGGGGGGGCGGGAGACCCAGTACTTC.

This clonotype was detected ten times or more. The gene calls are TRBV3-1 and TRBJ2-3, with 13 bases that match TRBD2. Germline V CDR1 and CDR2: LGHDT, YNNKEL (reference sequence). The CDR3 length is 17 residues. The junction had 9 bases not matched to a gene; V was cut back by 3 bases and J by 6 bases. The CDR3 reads CASSQSYGTSGADTQYF. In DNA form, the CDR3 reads TGTGCCAGCAGCCAGTCGTATGGGACTAGCGGGGCGGATACGCAGTATTTT.